This TCR beta chain appears in the sequencing data of a study of blood T cell repertoires in COVID-19. As for the study in general: COVID-19 samples, acute and convalescent, were from the United States, Italy and Spain. T cells, B-cell-depleted T cells, or PBMCs provided the cDNA or gDNA that served as material.

Per the study methods: It was from reference gene primer amplification that nucleated cell counts were estimated. Profiling relied on immunoSEQ multiplex PCR, and the TCRdb table lists in-frame clones only, not all of them. V and J calls and clone size come straight from that table; D and trimming were deduced from the DNA. The data hold about 300,000 clones, with 65% to 85% observed a single time. The CDR3 contains 13 residues. V trimming: 0 bases; J trimming: 5 bases; junction bases outside the gene matches: 0. Germline lookup yields CDR1 PRHDT and CDR2 FYEKMQ (reference sequence). On this clone: The same CDR3 also results from other DNA sequences found in this sample.

The chain joins TRBV13 to TRBJ2-7; TRBD1 matches 8 bases. The specimen was peripheral blood. The clonotype originates from a woman between 45 and 60 years old with acute or convalescent COVID-19. CDR3: CASSLGQGDEQYV. In nucleotides, the CDR3 is TGTGCCAGCAGCTTAGGACAGGGGGACGAGCAGTACGTC.